This note documents a single T cell receptor (beta chain) sequence. Its antigen is unidentified. The source of the sample is a study of T-cell reconstitution after alpha-beta-depleted transplantation in children. Study observations and caveats: After transplant, at about two months, alpha-beta T cells were reportedly derived from several hundred expanded graft clones.

For TCRbeta, the library was prepared with unique molecular identifiers. MiXCR, run by TCRdb on the PCR reads, gives a single entry per CDR3 protein. This table has some 600,000 distinct CDR3 sequences, around 13% appearing once. CDR1 MGHRA and CDR2 YSYEKL come from the germline V gene. Trimming cost V 1 base and J 1 base; bases outside gene matches: 9. The CDR3 totals 17 residues. The chain uses TRBV4-1 and TRBJ2-5; 7 bases match TRBD2. This sequence originates from a male patient aged 5 to 17 who had a stem cell transplant for acute myeloid leukemia, so the T cells may come from the graft donor. Material: PBMCs, mostly from graft donor cells, obtained 360 days after TCRalphabeta/CD19-depleted stem cell transplant. CDR3 residues: CASSQGSSLASQETQYF. CDR3 DNA sequence: TGCGCCAGCAGCCAAGGTTCCTCACTAGCGAGCCAAGAGACCCAGTACTTC.